Listed below are T cell receptor beta chains from one sample, sequenced in a study of blood T cell repertoires in COVID-19. Profiling relied on immunoSEQ multiplex PCR, and the TCRdb table lists in-frame clones only, not all of them. The sample lists about 210,000 clones; over 80% were seen once. Sequenced material: PBMCs or T cells enriched from blood (not recorded which). Receptors originate from a man younger than 35 with acute COVID-19. CDR3s include the opening cysteine and the closing phenylalanine or tryptophan. Fields, in order: V gene, J gene, clone size, D gene, CDR3 DNA, CDR3 protein. A D gene is named only where the DNA matches it firmly. Only some rows state a clone size, as once, few, many or a class for expanded clones.

>TRBV24-1|TRBJ1-1|-|TRBD1
TGTGCCACCAGTGATCCTGGGACAGGGAGGCCTTTCTTT
CATSDPGTGRPFF
>TRBV28|TRBJ2-5|-|TRBD1
TGTGCCAGCCCGCCTTCGACAGGGCTACAAGAGACCCAGTACTTC
CASPPSTGLQETQYF
>TRBV27|TRBJ1-1|-|TRBD1
TGTGCCAGCAGTTCGTCGGGGACAGGGCACACTGAAGCTTTCTTT
CASSSSGTGHTEAFF
>TRBV29-1|TRBJ1-2|-|-
TGCAGCGTTGAAAACCGGGCGGGGGGCTACACCTTC
CSVENRAGGYTF
>TRBV7-8|TRBJ1-1|-|TRBD1
TGTGCCAGCAGCTTTCGGGACAGGTCTATGAACACTGAAGCTTTCTTT
CASSFRDRSMNTEAFF
>TRBV29-1|TRBJ1-2|few|TRBD1
TGCAGCGTTGAAGCTCCGGACAGGGATGGCTACACCTTC
CSVEAPDRDGYTF
>TRBV28|TRBJ2-2|-|-
TGTGCCAGCAGTTTGGGGCAGTTCACCGGGGAGCTGTTTTTT
CASSLGQFTGELFF
>TRBV5-1|TRBJ2-1|few|TRBD2
TGCGCCAGCAGCTTAGGACTAGCCGAGTACAATGAGCAGTTCTTC
CASSLGLAEYNEQFF
>TRBV4-1|TRBJ1-1|-|TRBD1
TGCGCCAGCCGTCCTCTTGAATGGGGACAGGGAACTGAAGCTTTCTTT
CASRPLEWGQGTEAFF
>TRBV19|TRBJ1-5|-|-
TGTGCCAGTAGTACCTCGCGGAATCAGCCCCAGCATTTT
CASSTSRNQPQHF
>TRBV6-6|TRBJ1-2|few|TRBD1
TGTGCCAGCAGTTACGACAGGGACCTGGATGGCTACACCTTC
CASSYDRDLDGYTF
>TRBV2|TRBJ1-5|-|-
TGTGCCAGCAGTGAGGGCCCCAATCAGCCCCAGCATTTT
CASSEGPNQPQHF
>TRBV5-6|TRBJ1-1|-|TRBD1
TGTGCCAGCAGCCAGGACAGGGGGGACGCTTTCTTT
CASSQDRGDAFF
>TRBV2|TRBJ2-1|-|TRBD2
TGTGCCAGCCGGTTACTAGCGGGAGTTGACGGTGAGCAGTTCTTC
CASRLLAGVDGEQFF
>TRBV5-6|TRBJ1-2|-|TRBD1
TGTGCCAGCAGCTTACGGACAGGGGTTCACTATGGCTACACCTTC
CASSLRTGVHYGYTF
>TRBV5-1|TRBJ2-1|-|TRBD2
TGCGCCAGCAGCTTGGCTAGCGGACTCAACAATGAGCAGTTCTTC
CASSLASGLNNEQFF
>TRBV29-1|TRBJ2-7|-|-
TGCAGCGTCGATATACAGGGTCACGAGCAGTACTTC
CSVDIQGHEQYF
>TRBV2|TRBJ1-4|-|TRBD1
TGTGCCAGCAGAACGGGGGACAGGGTGACTAATGAAAAACTGTTTTTT
CASRTGDRVTNEKLFF
>TRBV5-8|TRBJ1-1|-|-
TGTGCCAGCAGCCAGGACGGGATGGCCGAAGCTTTCTTT
CASSQDGMAEAFF
>TRBV30|TRBJ2-3|-|TRBD1
TGTGCCTGGAGGACAGGGGCTAGCACAGATACGCAGTATTTT
CAWRTGASTDTQYF
>TRBV9|TRBJ2-2|-|-
TGTGCCAGCAGCTCTACAGGAGCTCCCGGGGAGCTGTTTTTT
CASSSTGAPGELFF
>TRBV4-1|TRBJ1-1|once|-
TGCGCCAGCAGCCAAACACACCTGAACACTGAAGCTTTCTTT
CASSQTHLNTEAFF
>TRBV19|TRBJ2-2|-|-
TGTGCCAGTAGTATAAGCGGGACCGGGGAGCTGTTTTTT
CASSISGTGELFF
>TRBV5-1|TRBJ1-2|once|-
TGCGCCAGCAGCCAGACTACAGACTATGGCTACACCTTC
CASSQTTDYGYTF
>TRBV7-7|TRBJ2-2|-|TRBD2
TGTGCTAGCAAACTAGCGACCACCGGGGAGCTGTTTTTT
CASKLATTGELFF
>TRBV5-5|TRBJ2-2|-|TRBD1
TGTGCCAGCAGCTTGAGGACAGGGGTAACCGGGGAGCTGTTTTTT
CASSLRTGVTGELFF
>TRBV19|TRBJ2-5|-|-
TGTGCCAGTAGTCGGGTCGGAGGATCGGAGACCCAGTACTTC
CASSRVGGSETQYF
>TRBV12-5|TRBJ2-1|-|-
TGTGCTAGTGGTTTGGCCCCCGCCGTCCAGGTAGCCTACAATGAGCAGTTCTTC
CASGLAPAVQVAYNEQFF
>TRBV19|TRBJ2-1|-|-
TGTGCCAGTAGTATAGCATCCCCCACCTACAATGAGCAGTTCTTC
CASSIASPTYNEQFF